This T cell receptor (beta chain) was sequenced during a study of T-cell memory formation after mild COVID-19. MiXCR, run by TCRdb on the 5' RACE reads, gives a single entry per CDR3 protein. The sample has 110,000 to 150,000 distinct CDR3 sequences; around 27% are singletons. Germline CDR1 SEHNR, CDR2 FQNEAQ (reference sequence). V dropped 5 bases and J dropped 6 bases, with 17 bases sitting between them. This CDR3 has 16 residues. The receptor's source is an adult woman who had mild COVID-19 (a few samples of this study predate the infection). Cell type and time point are not known. Sequenced input: PBMCs or a T cell subset sorted from them (not recorded which). The chain couples TRBV7-9 to TRBJ1-6; tentative D call: TRBD1 (5 bases). The CDR3 bases are TGTGCCAGCAGCAAAGCAGTGGGACGTATTAATTCACCCCTCCACTTT. The encoded protein is CASSKAVGRINSPLHF.